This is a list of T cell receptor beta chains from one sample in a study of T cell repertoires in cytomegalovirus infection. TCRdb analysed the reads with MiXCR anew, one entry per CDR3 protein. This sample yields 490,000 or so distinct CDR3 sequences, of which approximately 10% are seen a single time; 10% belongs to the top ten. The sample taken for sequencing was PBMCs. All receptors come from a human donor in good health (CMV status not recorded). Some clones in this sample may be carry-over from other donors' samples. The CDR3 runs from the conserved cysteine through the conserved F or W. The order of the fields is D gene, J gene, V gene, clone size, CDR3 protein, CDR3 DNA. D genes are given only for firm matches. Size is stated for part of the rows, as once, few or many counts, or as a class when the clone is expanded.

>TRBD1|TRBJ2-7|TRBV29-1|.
CSVEDRGAYEQYF
TGCAGCGTTGAGGACAGGGGCGCCTACGAGCAGTACTTC
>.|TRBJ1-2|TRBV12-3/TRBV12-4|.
CASSEWTIYGYTF
TGTGCCAGCAGCGAGTGGACGATCTATGGCTACACCTTC
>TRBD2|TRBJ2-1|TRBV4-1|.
CASSHPSGNNEQFF
TGCGCCAGCAGCCACCCTAGCGGGAACAATGAGCAGTTCTTC
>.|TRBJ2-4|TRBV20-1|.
CSARDLGVAKNIQYF
TGCAGTGCTAGAGACCTTGGGGTAGCCAAAAACATTCAGTACTTC
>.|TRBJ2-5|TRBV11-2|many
CASSLGIGIETQYF
TGTGCCAGCAGCTTAGGAATAGGGATAGAGACCCAGTACTTC
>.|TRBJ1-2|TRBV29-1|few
CSVGTANYGYTF
TGCAGCGTTGGGACAGCGAACTATGGCTACACCTTC
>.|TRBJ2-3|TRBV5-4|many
CASSPGTRTDTQYF
TGTGCCAGCAGTCCGGGGACGAGGACAGATACGCAGTATTTT
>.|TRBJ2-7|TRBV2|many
CGCGNEQYF
TGTGGGTGCGGGAACGAGCAGTACTTC
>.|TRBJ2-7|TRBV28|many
CASSLQVPPYEQYF
TGTGCCAGCAGTTTACAAGTCCCCCCCTACGAGCAGTACTTC
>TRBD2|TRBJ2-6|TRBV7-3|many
CASSLRPSGGAGANVLTF
TGTGCCAGCAGCTTACGCCCTAGCGGGGGGGCTGGGGCCAACGTCCTGACTTTC
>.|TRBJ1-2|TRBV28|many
CACGRTNYGYTF
TGTGCCTGCGGTCGGACCAACTATGGCTACACCTTC
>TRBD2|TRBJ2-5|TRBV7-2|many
CASSFPPSRASGRLETQYF
TGTGCCAGCAGCTTCCCCCCCTCTAGGGCTAGCGGGAGGCTCGAGACCCAGTACTTC
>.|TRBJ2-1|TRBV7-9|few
CASSPPGQLYNEQFF
TGTGCCAGCAGCCCCCCCGGACAGCTCTACAATGAGCAGTTCTTC
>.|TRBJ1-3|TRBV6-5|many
CASSYSRGTGNTIYF
TGTGCCAGCAGTTACTCAAGAGGGACAGGAAACACCATATATTTT
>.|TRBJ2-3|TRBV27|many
CASSLSSGSADTQYF
TGTGCCAGCAGTTTATCGTCCGGCTCCGCAGATACGCAGTATTTT
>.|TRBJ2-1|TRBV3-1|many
CASSQAPGVGYNEQFF
TGTGCCAGCAGCCAAGCTCCGGGTGTGGGGTACAATGAGCAGTTCTTC
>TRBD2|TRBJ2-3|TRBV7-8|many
CASSLGVAGEGDTQYF
TGTGCCAGCAGCTTAGGAGTAGCGGGGGAGGGAGATACGCAGTATTTT
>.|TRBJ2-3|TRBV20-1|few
CSAPSGETQSQYF
TGCAGTGCCCCCAGTGGGGAGACCCAGTCGCAGTATTTT
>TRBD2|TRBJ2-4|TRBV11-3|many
CASSDSGGIQYF
TGTGCCAGCAGCGATAGCGGGGGGATTCAGTACTTC
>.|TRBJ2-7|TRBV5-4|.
CASSPSRQPYEQYF
TGTGCCAGCAGCCCATCCCGACAGCCCTACGAGCAGTACTTC
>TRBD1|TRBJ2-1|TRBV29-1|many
CSARDRSATKQFF
TGCAGCGCGAGGGACAGGAGCGCGACCAAGCAGTTCTTC
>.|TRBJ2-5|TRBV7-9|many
CASSSLGAGQETQYF
TGTGCCAGCAGCTCTCTCGGGGCAGGGCAGGAGACCCAGTACTTC
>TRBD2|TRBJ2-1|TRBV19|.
CASGTSGRAPYNEQFF
TGTGCCAGCGGGACTAGCGGGAGGGCACCCTACAATGAGCAGTTCTTC
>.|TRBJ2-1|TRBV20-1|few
CSARVISDRAYNEQFF
TGCAGTGCTAGAGTAATTTCGGACAGAGCCTACAATGAGCAGTTCTTC
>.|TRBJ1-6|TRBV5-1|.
CASSLNPGQNSPLHF
TGCGCCAGCAGCTTAAACCCCGGACAGAATTCACCCCTCCACTTT
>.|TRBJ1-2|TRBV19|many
CASSVVGYGYTF
TGTGCCAGTAGTGTCGTAGGCTATGGCTACACCTTC
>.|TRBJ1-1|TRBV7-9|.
CASSLDGGAMNTEAFF
TGTGCCAGCAGCTTAGATGGGGGAGCCATGAACACTGAAGCTTTCTTT
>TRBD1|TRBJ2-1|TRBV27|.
CASSPMGQAAYNEQFF
TGTGCCAGCAGTCCAATGGGACAGGCAGCCTACAATGAGCAGTTCTTC
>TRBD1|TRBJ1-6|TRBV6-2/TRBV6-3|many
CASSYSGTGLNSPLHF
TGTGCCAGCAGTTACTCCGGGACAGGACTTAATTCACCCCTCCACTTT
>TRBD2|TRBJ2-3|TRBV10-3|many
CAISESRSGGGGDTQYF
TGTGCCATCAGTGAGTCTCGTAGCGGGGGCGGCGGGGATACGCAGTATTTT
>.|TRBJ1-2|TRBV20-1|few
CSARGGQGRAYGYTF
TGCAGTGCTAGAGGGGGGCAGGGCCGGGCCTATGGCTACACCTTC
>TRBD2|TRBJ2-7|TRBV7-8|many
CASSLVASGRAGGYEQYF
TGTGCCAGCAGCTTAGTAGCCAGCGGGAGAGCCGGCGGTTACGAGCAGTACTTC
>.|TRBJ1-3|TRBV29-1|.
CSGWVVDSRSGNTIYF
TGCAGCGGATGGGTAGTGGACAGCCGCTCTGGAAACACCATATATTTT
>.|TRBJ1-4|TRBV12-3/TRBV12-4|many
CASSSTATNEKLFF
TGTGCCAGCAGTTCGACAGCAACTAATGAAAAACTGTTTTTT
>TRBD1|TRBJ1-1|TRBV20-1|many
CSARGTGVAFF
TGCAGTGCTAGAGGGACAGGGGTTGCTTTCTTT
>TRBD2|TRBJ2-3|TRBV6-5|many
CASSTPGLAGGSTDTQYF
TGTGCCAGCAGTACACCGGGACTAGCGGGAGGGTCCACAGATACGCAGTATTTT
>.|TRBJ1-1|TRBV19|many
CASKPLEILNTEAFF
TGTGCCAGTAAACCGTTGGAGATCCTGAACACTGAAGCTTTCTTT
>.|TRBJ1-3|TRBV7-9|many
CASSLRPGGLSGNTIYF
TGTGCCAGCAGCTTACGCCCGGGGGGCCTCTCTGGAAACACCATATATTTT
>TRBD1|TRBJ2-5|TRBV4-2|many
CASSQDLGTGGVETQYF
TGTGCCAGCAGCCAAGATCTTGGGACAGGGGGCGTAGAGACCCAGTACTTC
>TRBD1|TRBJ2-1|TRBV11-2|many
CASSLDRRQGTYNEQFF
TGTGCCAGCAGCTTAGACCGCCGACAGGGAACCTACAATGAGCAGTTCTTC
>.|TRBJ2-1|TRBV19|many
CATAQASYYNEQFF
TGTGCCACCGCGCAGGCCAGCTACTACAATGAGCAGTTCTTC
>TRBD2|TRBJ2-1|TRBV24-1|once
CATSESSGGSYNEQFF
TGTGCCACCAGTGAAAGTAGCGGGGGATCCTACAATGAGCAGTTCTTC
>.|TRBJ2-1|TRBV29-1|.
CSAAPQENEQFF
TGCAGCGCCGCACCCCAGGAAAATGAGCAGTTCTTC
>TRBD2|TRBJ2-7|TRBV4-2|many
CASSQDRSGGREQYF
TGTGCCAGCAGCCAAGATAGGTCGGGAGGGCGCGAGCAGTACTTC
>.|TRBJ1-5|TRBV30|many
CAWKTGTGNQPQHF
TGTGCCTGGAAAACAGGGACCGGCAATCAGCCCCAGCATTTT
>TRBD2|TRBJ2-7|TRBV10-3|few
CAISEFRGGSIHEQYF
TGTGCCATCAGTGAGTTTAGGGGCGGGAGTATCCACGAGCAGTACTTC
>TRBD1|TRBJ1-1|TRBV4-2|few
CASSGTGDSDTEAFF
TGTGCCAGCTCCGGGACAGGGGATTCCGACACTGAAGCTTTCTTT
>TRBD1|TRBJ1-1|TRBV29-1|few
CSVTGGQMNTEAFF
TGCAGCGTCACAGGGGGCCAAATGAACACTGAAGCTTTCTTT